This T cell receptor (beta chain) was sequenced in a study of control samples from healthy donors and cancer patients. The CDR3 is made up of 16 amino acids. Germline loops: CDR1 MNHEY, CDR2 SMNVEV (reference sequence). V was cut by 2 bases and J by 4 bases, with 17 bases left in between. The protocol was immunoSEQ multiplex PCR, while the TCRdb copy is restricted to in-frame clones and leaves out a portion. The data show approximately 100,000 clones, with 75% to 90% seen just once and approximately 7.8% held by the top ten. Material for sequencing was blood. The TCR was taken from a man aged 30 to 39 in good health. J is TRBJ1-2 and V is TRBV27; D gene ambiguous. DNA of the CDR3: TGTGCCAGCAGTTTAGCGGCCGGATATACTTCCTATGGCTACACCTTC. It is translated as CASSLAAGYTSYGYTF.